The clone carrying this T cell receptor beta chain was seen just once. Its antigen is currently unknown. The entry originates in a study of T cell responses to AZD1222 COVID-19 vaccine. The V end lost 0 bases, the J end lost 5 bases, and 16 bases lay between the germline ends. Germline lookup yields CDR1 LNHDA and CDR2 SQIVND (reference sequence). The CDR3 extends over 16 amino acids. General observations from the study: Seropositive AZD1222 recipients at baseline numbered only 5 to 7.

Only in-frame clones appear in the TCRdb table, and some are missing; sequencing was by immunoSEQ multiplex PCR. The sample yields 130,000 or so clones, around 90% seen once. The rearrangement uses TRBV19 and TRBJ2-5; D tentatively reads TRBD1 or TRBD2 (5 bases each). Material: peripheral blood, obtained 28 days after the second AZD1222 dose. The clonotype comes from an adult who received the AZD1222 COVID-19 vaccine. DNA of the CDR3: TGTGCCAGTAGTATAGATCGGGACCGGTTTGAGGAGACCCAGTACTTC. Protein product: CASSIDRDRFEETQYF.